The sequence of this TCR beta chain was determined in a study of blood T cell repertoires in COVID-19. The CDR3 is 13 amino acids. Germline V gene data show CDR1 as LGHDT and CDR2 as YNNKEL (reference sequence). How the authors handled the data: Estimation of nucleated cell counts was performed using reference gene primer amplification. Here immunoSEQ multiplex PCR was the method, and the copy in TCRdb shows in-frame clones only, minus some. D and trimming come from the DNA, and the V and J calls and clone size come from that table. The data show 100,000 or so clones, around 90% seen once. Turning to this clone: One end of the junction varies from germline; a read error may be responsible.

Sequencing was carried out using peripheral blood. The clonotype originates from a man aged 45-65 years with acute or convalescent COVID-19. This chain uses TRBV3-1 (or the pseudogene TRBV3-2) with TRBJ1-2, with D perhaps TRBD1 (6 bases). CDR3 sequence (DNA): TGTGCCAGCACCCAACTTACAGGGTATGGCTACACCTTC. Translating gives CASTQLTGYGYTF.